This TCR beta chain was identified in a study of T cell responses to AZD1222 COVID-19 vaccine. Findings and caveats of the study: Vaccine-related CD4 TCRs covered spike, predominating at 160-218 and 743-854. Repertoires in all cases were sampled only once the peak T cell response had passed.

The V end was cut by 0 bases, the J end by 3 bases, with 8 bases between. Germline V gives CDR1 LNHNV, CDR2 YYDKDF (reference sequence). This CDR3 contains 14 residues. Details on this clone: Its antigen is unidentified.

Data came from immunoSEQ multiplex PCR; TCRdb stores just in-frame clones and leaves some out. The sample has tens of thousands of clones; 80% to 90% are singletons. The material sequenced was peripheral blood, taken 28 days after the second AZD1222 dose. The TCR sequence derives from an adult who received the AZD1222 COVID-19 vaccine. This sequence joins TRBV15 and TRBJ1-1, with D unresolved. DNA of the CDR3: TGTGCCACCAGCAGAGACAATGTGGACACTGAAGCTTTCTTT. Translating gives CATSRDNVDTEAFF.